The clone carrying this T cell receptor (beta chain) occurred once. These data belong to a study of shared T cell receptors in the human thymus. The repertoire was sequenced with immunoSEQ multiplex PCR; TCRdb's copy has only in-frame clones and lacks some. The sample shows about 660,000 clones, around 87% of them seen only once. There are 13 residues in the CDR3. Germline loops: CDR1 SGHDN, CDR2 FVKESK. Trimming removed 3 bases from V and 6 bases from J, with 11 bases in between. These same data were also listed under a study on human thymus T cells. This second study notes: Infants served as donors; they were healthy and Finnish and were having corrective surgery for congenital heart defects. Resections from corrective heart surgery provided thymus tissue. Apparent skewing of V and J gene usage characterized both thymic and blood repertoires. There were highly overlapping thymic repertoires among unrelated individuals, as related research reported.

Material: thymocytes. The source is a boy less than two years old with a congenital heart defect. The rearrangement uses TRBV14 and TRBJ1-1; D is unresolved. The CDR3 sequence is CASSHHRVSEAFF. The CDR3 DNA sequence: TGTGCCAGCAGCCACCACCGGGTTTCTGAAGCTTTCTTT. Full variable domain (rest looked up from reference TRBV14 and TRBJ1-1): EAGVTQFPSHSVIEKGQTVTLRCDPISGHDNLYWYRRVMGKEIKFLLHFVKESKQDESGMPNNRFLAERTGGTYSTLKVQPAELEDSGVYFCASSHHRVSEAFFGQGTRLTVV.